The sequence of this T cell receptor beta chain was determined in a study of blood T cell repertoires in COVID-19. Profiled with immunoSEQ multiplex PCR; TCRdb holds only in-frame clones, not every one. The sample has roughly 380,000 clones, 89% seen once; the top ten hold approximately 1.5%. The CDR3 totals 16 residues. The ends lost 4 bases at V and 4 bases at J; junction bases unmatched: 5. In germline, CDR1 is LGHNA, CDR2 YNFKEQ. The Seattle patients joined while their infection was active and were tracked longitudinally afterward. This TCR derives from a middle-aged woman with COVID-19, enrolled during active disease. V gene TRBV4-2 combines with J gene TRBJ2-1; 12 bases are a match to TRBD2. Sequencing was done on a sample of peripheral blood. CDR3 protein: CASSRQLAGGYNEQFF. CDR3 in DNA: TGTGCCAGCAGCCGGCAACTAGCGGGGGGATACAATGAGCAGTTCTTC.